Listed here is a single T cell receptor (beta chain). The junction does not match germline at one end; this may be a read error. The length of the CDR3 is 15 residues. Germline values: CDR1 SGHAT, CDR2 FQNNGV. These data belong to a study of response to subunit inactivated influenza vaccine. TCRdb analysed the RT-PCR reads with MiXCR anew, one entry per CDR3 protein. The sample records fewer than 750,000 distinct CDR3 sequences, around 15% being singletons. Sample: PBMCs from blood, taken roughly 13 days after vaccination. This chain connects TRBV11-2 to TRBJ2-5, with D tentatively TRBD1 (6 bases). This TCR came from a man in his fifties who received an inactivated influenza vaccine. The CDR3 sequence is CASSLDGTRWETQYF. In DNA, the CDR3 is TGTGCCAGCAGCCTAGATGGGACACGATGGGAGACCCAGTACTTC.